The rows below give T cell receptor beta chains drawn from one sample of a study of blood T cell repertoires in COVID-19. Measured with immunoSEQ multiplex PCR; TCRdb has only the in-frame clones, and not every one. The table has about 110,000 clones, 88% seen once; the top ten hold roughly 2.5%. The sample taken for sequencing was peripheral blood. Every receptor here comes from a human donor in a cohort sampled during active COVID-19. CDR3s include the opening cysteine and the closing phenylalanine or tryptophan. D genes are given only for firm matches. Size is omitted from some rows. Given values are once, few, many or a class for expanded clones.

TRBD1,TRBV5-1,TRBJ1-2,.,TGCGCCAGCAGCTCGCGGACAGGGGACTATGGCTACACCTTC,CASSSRTGDYGYTF
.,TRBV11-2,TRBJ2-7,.,TGTGCCAGCAGCTTAGCCCCCAGCGCCCACTCCTACGAGCAGTACTTC,CASSLAPSAHSYEQYF
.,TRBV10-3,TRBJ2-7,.,TGTGCCATCGGACAGTTCTACGAGCAGTACTTC,CAIGQFYEQYF
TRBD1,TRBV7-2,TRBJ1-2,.,TGTGCCAGCAGCCTGGGGGACAGGACTAACTATGGCTACACCTTC,CASSLGDRTNYGYTF
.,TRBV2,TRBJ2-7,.,TGTGCCAGCTGGAAAGGGGATCCCTACGAGCAGTACTTC,CASWKGDPYEQYF
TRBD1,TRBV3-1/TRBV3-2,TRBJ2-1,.,TGTGCCAGCAGCCAAGTCGAGGGGGCCAATGAGCAGTTCTTC,CASSQVEGANEQFF
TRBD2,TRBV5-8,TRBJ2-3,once,TGTGCCAGCAGCGGGCGCGGGGGAGTCACAGATACGCAGTATTTT,CASSGRGGVTDTQYF
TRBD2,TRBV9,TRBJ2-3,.,TGTGCCAGCAGCGTGGGGCGGGAGCGGGAAGATACGCAGTATTTT,CASSVGREREDTQYF
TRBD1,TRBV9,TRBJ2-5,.,TGTGCCAGCAGCCCCCGGACAGGCGGACAAGAGACCCAGTACTTC,CASSPRTGGQETQYF
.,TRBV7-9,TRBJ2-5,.,TGTGCCAGCAGCTTAGTCGTAGGGGAGGCGGAGACCCAGTACTTC,CASSLVVGEAETQYF
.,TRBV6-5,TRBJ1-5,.,TGTGCCAGCAGTTCCCAGAACCGGGGCAATCAGCCCCAGCATTTT,CASSSQNRGNQPQHF
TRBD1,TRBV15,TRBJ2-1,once,TGTGCCACCAGGGACAGGGGGCCCTACAATGAGCAGTTCTTC,CATRDRGPYNEQFF
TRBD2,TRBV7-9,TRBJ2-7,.,TGTGCCAGCAGCCAGGCTAGCGGGATGTTCTACGAGCAGTACTTC,CASSQASGMFYEQYF
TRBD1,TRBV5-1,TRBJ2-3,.,TGCGCCAGCAGCTTTCGGACAGGGGGCTCAGATACGCAGTATTTT,CASSFRTGGSDTQYF
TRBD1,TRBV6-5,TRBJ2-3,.,TGTGCCAGCAGTTACTCCCGGACAGGGGCTCCAGATACGCAGTATTTT,CASSYSRTGAPDTQYF
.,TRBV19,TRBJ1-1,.,TGTGCCAGTACCATCTTGGGGGGGGGAGCTTTCTTT,CASTILGGGAFF
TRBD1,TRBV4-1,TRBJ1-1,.,TGCGCCAGCAGCCCGATCGGACAGGGGATGGACACTGAAGCTTTCTTT,CASSPIGQGMDTEAFF
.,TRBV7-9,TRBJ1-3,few,TGTGCCAGCAGCTTCCAGTCCTCTGGAAACACCATATATTTT,CASSFQSSGNTIYF
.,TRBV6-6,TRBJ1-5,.,TGTGCCAGCAGGCAGGGCGGTCAGCCCCAGCATTTT,CASRQGGQPQHF
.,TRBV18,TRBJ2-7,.,TGTGCCAGCTCACCAACGGCCGCAGGGGATGCCGAGCAGTACTTC,CASSPTAAGDAEQYF
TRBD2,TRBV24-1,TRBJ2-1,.,TGTGCCACCAGTGATGGCCCTAGCGGAGGCGACAATGAGCAGTTCTTC,CATSDGPSGGDNEQFF
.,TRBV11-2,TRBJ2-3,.,TGTGCCAGCAGCCCCTCCCCCGGGTACAGGGAAGATACGCAGTATTTT,CASSPSPGYREDTQYF
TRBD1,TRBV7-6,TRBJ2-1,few,TGTGCCAGCAGCTTGGGACAGGGTGGCCCCTACAATGAGCAGTTCTTC,CASSLGQGGPYNEQFF
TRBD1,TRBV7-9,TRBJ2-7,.,TGTGCCAGCGGAGGGACAGGGCCCTACGAGCAGTACTTC,CASGGTGPYEQYF
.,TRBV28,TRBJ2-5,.,TGTGCCAGCAGTTTAGGACCCCGGACAGCAGAGACCCAGTACTTC,CASSLGPRTAETQYF
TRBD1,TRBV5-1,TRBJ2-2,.,TGCGCCAGCAGCTTAAACAGGGGAACCGGGGAGCTGTTTTTT,CASSLNRGTGELFF
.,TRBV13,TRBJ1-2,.,TGTGCCAGCAGCCAAGGCAGGGGCGGATCTAACTATGGCTACACCTTC,CASSQGRGGSNYGYTF
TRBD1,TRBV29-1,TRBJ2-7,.,TGCAGCGTTGAAGATTGGCAGGGGGCGCGGGAGCAGTACTTC,CSVEDWQGAREQYF
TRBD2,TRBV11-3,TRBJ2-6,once,TGTGCCAGTGGTCGGGGAGGGACTGGGGCCAACGTCCTGACTTTC,CASGRGGTGANVLTF
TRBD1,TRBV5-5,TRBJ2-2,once,TGTGCCAGCAGCTCAGACAGGGGCCCGAACACCGGGGAGCTGTTTTTT,CASSSDRGPNTGELFF
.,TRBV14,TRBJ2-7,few,TGTGCCAGCAGCCTTACAGGTACTGGGGAGCAGTACTTC,CASSLTGTGEQYF
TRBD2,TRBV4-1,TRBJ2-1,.,TGCGCCAGCAGCCAAGTTACTAGCGGCCACAATGAGCAGTTCTTC,CASSQVTSGHNEQFF
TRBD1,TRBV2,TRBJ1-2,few,TGTGCCACCTTGGACAGGGGTAACTATGGCTACACCTTC,CATLDRGNYGYTF
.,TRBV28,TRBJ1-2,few,TGTGCCAGCAGTCCAAGGGGTTCCAATAACTATGGCTACACCTTC,CASSPRGSNNYGYTF
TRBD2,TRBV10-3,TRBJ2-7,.,TGTGCCATCAGTGAGTCGCGGACTAGCGGGATTTCGGGTGAGCAGTACTTC,CAISESRTSGISGEQYF
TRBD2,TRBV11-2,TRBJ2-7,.,TGTGCCAGCACCGACCTCGGGGGGGCAAGAGGGGGTTACGAGCAGTACTTC,CASTDLGGARGGYEQYF
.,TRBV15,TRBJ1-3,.,TGTGCCACCAGCAGAGATACATCCAGGGCTGGAAACACCATATATTTT,CATSRDTSRAGNTIYF
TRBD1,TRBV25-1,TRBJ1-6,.,TGTGCCAGCAGTGCCGCAGGGGGAAACTCACCCCTCCACTTT,CASSAAGGNSPLHF
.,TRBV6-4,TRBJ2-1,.,TGTGCCAGCAGTGGACAGATCTGGGGCAATGAGCAGTTCTTC,CASSGQIWGNEQFF
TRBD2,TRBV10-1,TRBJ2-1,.,TGCGCCAGCAGTTTAAGCGGGATATCTAATGAGCAGTTCTTC,CASSLSGISNEQFF
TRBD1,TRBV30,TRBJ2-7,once,TGTGCCTGGAGCCCTCGGACAGGGGGTTATGAGTACTTC,CAWSPRTGGYEYF
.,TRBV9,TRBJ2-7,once,TGTGCCAGCAGCCCCCACGAGGAGAGCTCCTACGAGCAGTACTTC,CASSPHEESSYEQYF
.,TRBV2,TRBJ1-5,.,TGTGCCAGCTCCCTTGGAGATAGCAATCAGCCCCAGCATTTT,CASSLGDSNQPQHF
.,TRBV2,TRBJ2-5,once,TGTGCCAGCAGTGTCCAGGTTGGGGCAGTAAGGGGAGAGACCCAGTACTTC,CASSVQVGAVRGETQYF
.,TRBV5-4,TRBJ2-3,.,TGTGCCAGCAGCTTGAGAGCGGGCCCCACAGATACGCAGTATTTT,CASSLRAGPTDTQYF
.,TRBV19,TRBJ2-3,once,TGTGCCAGTAGTTCGCGGGCCCTTGATACGCAGTATTTT,CASSSRALDTQYF
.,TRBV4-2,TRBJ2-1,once,TGTGCCAGCAGCCAAACTAGGGATGAGCAGTTCTTC,CASSQTRDEQFF
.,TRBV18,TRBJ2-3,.,TGTGCCAGCTCCGCGGGCGGGATCACAGATACGCAGTATTTT,CASSAGGITDTQYF
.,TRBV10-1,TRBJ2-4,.,TGCGCCAGCAGTGACGGGAACTGGAGCCGAACCAAAAACATTCAGTACTTC,CASSDGNWSRTKNIQYF
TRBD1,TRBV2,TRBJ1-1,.,TGTGCCAGCAGCGGACAGGGAGGGACTGAAGCTTTCTTT,CASSGQGGTEAFF
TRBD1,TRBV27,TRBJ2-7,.,TGTGCCAGCAGGGACAGGGGCGTCTCCTACGAGCAGTACTTC,CASRDRGVSYEQYF
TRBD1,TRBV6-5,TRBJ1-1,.,TGTGCCAGCAGGACAGAACAGGGGGGTTCCTATGAAGCTTTCTTT,CASRTEQGGSYEAFF